These 20 T cell receptor beta chains share one sample of origin, sequenced in a study of blood T cell repertoires in COVID-19. Sequencing was performed with immunoSEQ multiplex PCR; in TCRdb, only in-frame clones are kept and a portion is missing. The sample contains some 380,000 clones, around 84% of which appear only once. Source material: peripheral blood. These receptors were obtained from a human donor with acute or convalescent COVID-19. The donor label of this sample is uncertain.

The chain combines TRBV6-5 with TRBJ2-7; the D gene is possibly TRBD1 (6 bases). Germline V gene data show CDR1 as MNHEY and CDR2 as SVGAGI. Between the trimmed V and J ends, which lost 0 bases and 6 bases, there was a span of 15 bases. There are 15 residues in the CDR3. The CDR3 protein is CASSYSGTNWGEQYF. The DNA of the CDR3 is TGTGCCAGCAGTTACTCGGGGACAAACTGGGGCGAGCAGTACTTC.

The chain uses TRBV2 and TRBJ2-3; D is perhaps TRBD1 (5 bases). The CDR3 is 15 amino acids. V dropped 3 bases and J dropped 2 bases, with 12 bases sitting between them. CDR1 is SNHLY, CDR2 FYNNEI, per germline. The CDR3 DNA follows: TGTGCCAGCAGTGAGGGGCCGGGTAACACAGATACGCAGTATTTT. It translates to CASSEGPGNTDTQYF.

The chain joins TRBV15 to TRBJ2-2, with 7 nucleotides matching TRBD2. Germline trimming cut 0 bases from V and 2 bases from J; bases unmatched to any gene: 3. The CDR3 runs to 16 residues. CDR1 and CDR2 (germline): LNHNV, YYDKDF (reference sequence). CDR3 in DNA: TGTGCCACCAGCAGAGAGCGGGAGCCCAACACCGGGGAGCTGTTTTTT. Encoded protein: CATSREREPNTGELFF.

The chain recombines TRBV28 with TRBJ2-1; tentative D call: TRBD2 (7 bases). The CDR3 is 15 amino acids. V was pared by 7 bases and J by 1 base, with 14 bases between. Germline CDR1 MDHEN, CDR2 SYDVKM. The CDR3 loop reads CASTLGGGSYNEQFF. DNA for the CDR3: TGTGCCAGCACATTAGGGGGAGGGTCCTACAATGAGCAGTTCTTC.

V usage is TRBV7-2 and J usage is TRBJ2-1; D may be TRBD2 (6 bases). This CDR3 has 15 amino acids. The V gene's germline CDR1 is SGHTA and CDR2 FQGNSA. With 1 base removed from V and 2 bases from J, the gap between germline ends came to 9 bases. CDR3 bases: TGTGCCAGCAGCTTAGGCGGGAACGCCTACAATGAGCAGTTCTTC. This translates into CASSLGGNAYNEQFF.

This sequence joins TRBV30 and TRBJ1-4; 10 bases agree with TRBD1. The CDR3 loop spans 13 amino acids. CDR1 is GTSNPN, CDR2 SVGIG, per germline (reference sequence). The V gene end was trimmed by 8 bases and the J gene end by 6 bases; junction bases not matched to a gene: 6. The DNA of the CDR3 is TGTGCCGGGTCCGGGACAGGGGATGAAAAACTGTTTTTT. Translating it yields CAGSGTGDEKLFF.

V is TRBV12-3 or TRBV12-4 and J is TRBJ2-3, with D unresolved. This CDR3 comprises 13 residues. Trimming pared 3 bases from V and 4 bases from J, leaving 8 bases between. CDR3 amino acids: CASSFGESDTQYF. The CDR3 bases are TGTGCCAGCAGTTTCGGAGAGTCAGATACGCAGTATTTT.

The J gene is TRBJ2-7, the V gene TRBV6-1; possible D gene TRBD1, 6 bases. The CDR3 totals 14 residues. CDR1 is MNHNS, CDR2 SASEGT, per germline. Trimming took off 6 bases at V and 3 bases at J, with 15 bases between the two ends. CDR3 nucleotides: TGTGCCAGCAGCCGACTACCGACAGGCTACGAGCAGTACTTC. Translation: CASSRLPTGYEQYF.

This chain joins TRBV9 and TRBJ1-6; a possible D gene is TRBD1 (5 bases). Germline V gene lookup returns CDR1 SGDLS and CDR2 YYNGEE. The CDR3 spans 14 residues. Trimming stripped 7 bases from V and 8 bases from J, with 16 bases between. CDR3 sequence reads: CASSEEGVHSPLHF. CDR3 nucleotide sequence: TGTGCCAGCTCCGAGGAAGGGGTCCATTCACCCCTCCACTTT.

This clone has more than one count but fewer than ten. CDR3 residues: CASSLRTGGGTEAFF. Written as DNA, the CDR3 is TGTGCCAGCAGCCTGAGGACAGGGGGAGGTACTGAAGCTTTCTTT. The rearrangement joins TRBV3-1 (or the pseudogene TRBV3-2) to TRBJ1-1; TRBD1 aligns across 10 bases. The CDR3 covers 15 residues. V dropped 4 bases and J dropped 5; count of bases not matched to a gene: 7. Germline V gene sequence: CDR1 LGHDT, CDR2 YNNKEL (reference sequence).

This clone turned up a few times. The V gene is TRBV19, the J gene TRBJ1-1; a weak D match, TRBD1 (6 bases). Germline loops: CDR1 LNHDA, CDR2 SQIVND (reference sequence). The CDR3 consists of 16 residues. Deletions cut 5 bases from V and 3 bases from J, with 19 bases between. CDR3 DNA: TGTGCCAGTAGTGGGACCGGGGGGCGCTGGGACACTGAAGCTTTCTTT. As protein: CASSGTGGRWDTEAFF.

As to this clone: The same CDR3 arises from other DNA sequences in this sample as well. V and J are TRBV3-1 (or the pseudogene TRBV3-2) and TRBJ2-5; 8 bases are shared with TRBD1. Germline CDR1 reads LGHDT; CDR2 reads YNNKEL (reference sequence). V shed 1 base and J 6 bases; nucleotides not matched to a gene: 4. The CDR3 has 14 amino acids. DNA for the CDR3: TGTGCCAGCAGCCAAGGCAGGGGGCGAAAGACCCAGTACTTC. As protein: CASSQGRGRKTQYF.

The rearrangement joins TRBV18 to TRBJ1-4; D not certain. This CDR3 contains 15 residues. Germline lookup yields CDR1 KGHSH and CDR2 LQKENI. Between the trimmed V and J ends, which lost 5 bases and 5 bases, there was a span of 15 bases. CDR3 sequence reads: CASSSGAGSNEKLFF. Here the CDR3 DNA reads TGTGCCAGCTCATCCGGCGCGGGGTCGAATGAAAAACTGTTTTTT.

This clone was counted a single time. V is TRBV10-3 and J is TRBJ1-5; maybe TRBD1 (5 bases). The V gene lost 4 bases and the J gene lost 4 bases, with 11 bases spanning the gap. CDR3 size: 14 residues. Germline CDR1 ENHRY, CDR2 SYGVKD. CDR3 nucleotides: TGTGCCATCAGTGTGGACACTCTTAATCAGCCCCAGCATTTT. Encoded protein: CAISVDTLNQPQHF.

The V gene is TRBV12-5, the J gene TRBJ2-3; 8 bases fit TRBD1. Per the germline V gene, CDR1 is LGHNT and CDR2 is FRNRAP. The CDR3 consists of 17 residues. The trim removed 0 bases at V and 3 bases at J, leaving 8 bases unmatched. CDR3: CASGLVLMRTGTDTQYF. In DNA form, the CDR3 reads TGTGCTAGTGGTTTGGTCTTAATGAGGACAGGGACAGATACGCAGTATTTT.

This chain joins TRBV6-5 and TRBJ2-7; D perhaps matches TRBD2 (5 bases). Germline CDR1 is MNHEY and CDR2 is SVGAGI. This CDR3 contains 14 residues. The V end was cut by 2 bases, the J end by 3 bases, with 11 bases between. The CDR3 here is CASSYASGFYEQYF. Here the CDR3 DNA reads TGTGCCAGCAGTTACGCCTCGGGGTTCTACGAGCAGTACTTC.

There are a few counts of this clone. This chain uses TRBV27 with TRBJ1-3; tentatively, D is TRBD1 (6 bases). Trimming took off 3 bases at V and 0 bases at J, with 12 bases between the two ends. The CDR3 spans 16 residues. Germline V gene lookup returns CDR1 MNHEY and CDR2 SMNVEV (reference sequence). CDR3: CASSFGGAGSGNTIYF. DNA for the CDR3: TGTGCCAGCAGTTTTGGGGGGGCCGGCTCTGGAAACACCATATATTTT.

Only a few counts were recorded for this clone. The CDR3 nucleotides are TGCGCCAGCAGCAGGGGGGAGTCGCAGTATTTT. It is translated as CASSRGESQYF. V is TRBV10-1 and J is TRBJ2-3; tentatively, D is TRBD1 (7 bases). The ends were cut back, 6 bases at V and 10 bases at J, with 11 bases in the middle. The CDR3 totals 11 residues. Germline CDR1 WNHNN, CDR2 SYGVQD (reference sequence).

The chain is built from TRBV25-1 and TRBJ1-2; D may be TRBD1 (6 bases). CDR1 is MGHDK and CDR2 is SYGVNS in the germline V gene. The CDR3 loop spans 14 amino acids. Between the trimmed V and J ends, which lost 4 bases and 5 bases, there was a span of 14 bases. The CDR3 coding sequence is TGTGCCAGCAGTGTCAAGGGGGGGATGTATGGCTACACCTTC. Translating it yields CASSVKGGMYGYTF.

This clone was recorded once. The chain uses TRBV9 and TRBJ1-2; no clear D. The germline CDR1 and CDR2 sequences are SGDLS and YYNGEE. The length of the CDR3 is 14 residues. Between the trimmed V and J ends, which lost 4 bases and 8 bases, there was a span of 18 bases. The CDR3, as DNA: TGTGCCAGCAGCTCCGGTCCGGGGTTTGAAGGCTACACCTTC. It translates to CASSSGPGFEGYTF.